Sequencing of this T cell receptor (beta chain) was carried out in a study of regulatory T cells in long-lasting Graves disease. Time point given: newly diagnosed GD, antithyroid drugs for less than 3 months. There was RNA extracted from PBMCs, and the TCR library was made from it. This clonotype was recorded at least ten times. The CDR3 is made up of 15 amino acids. The germline V gene has CDR1 DFQATT and CDR2 SNEGSKA (reference sequence). V dropped 7 bases and J dropped 0 bases, with 15 bases sitting between them. Construction of the TCR beta libraries employed iRepertoire HTBI primers in conjunction with Arm-PCR of CDR3 regions. TCRdb recomputed calls from the multiplex PCR reads with MiXCR, one row per CDR3 protein. The table shows 530,000 or so distinct CDR3 sequences, with about 16% occurring only once. The sample was also reused in another study, on T cells in Graves' hyperthyroidism and ophthalmopathy. That source notes: Not enrolled were patients with uncontrolled infection, other autoimmune disease, pregnancy or lactation. First-round RT-PCR with HTBI primers amplified the TCR CDR3 region.

This TCR was recovered from a man younger than 35 with Graves disease. This chain uses TRBV20-1 with TRBJ1-4; D is ambiguous. The material was peripheral blood mononuclear cells (PBMCs), obtained at new diagnosis, from a patient treated with antithyroid drugs. The CDR3 DNA is TGCAGTGAATGGGGTTATGCGGCAACTAATGAAAAACTGTTTTTT. Amino acid sequence: CSEWGYAATNEKLFF.